This entry describes one T cell receptor beta chain. The target antigen is unknown. TCRdb's copy holds only in-frame clones and misses some; the assay was immunoSEQ multiplex PCR. The data contain some 900,000 clones, approximately 80% of them seen just once; the ten biggest clones take up about 1.5%. The sample is drawn from a study of shared clonotypes between healthy human individuals. V was clipped by 1 base and J by 7 bases, with 12 bases between them. The CDR3 runs to 14 residues. Germline V CDR1 and CDR2: SGHTA, FQGNSA. Overall study results and limits: Blood was the sole source, and tissue repertoires probably differ.

Sequencing used memory CD4+ T cells sorted from blood. Documented subset: CD45RA-negative fraction. The receptor comes from a man between 18 and 35 years old in good health. This rearrangement joins TRBV7-2 to TRBJ2-3, with D tentatively TRBD2 (6 bases). CDR3 protein: CASSLGIADNTQYF. The CDR3 bases are TGTGCCAGCAGCTTAGGAATAGCGGACAATACGCAGTATTTT.